This T cell receptor (beta chain) was sequenced for a study of beta chain features in type 1 diabetes. Study-level background: The patients were much like the healthy donors in age, gender and cell yields.

Investigators reverse transcribed all isolated RNA, so they sequenced expressed TCRB transcripts. Produced via immunoSEQ multiplex PCR; TCRdb's table is partial and in-frame only. This sample has about 650,000 clones; roughly an eighth occur once, and the top ten carry roughly 0.12%. Trimming removed 4 bases from V and 2 bases from J; junction bases left unmatched: 3. This CDR3 spans 13 amino acids. Per the germline V gene, CDR1 is GTSNPN and CDR2 is SVGIG (reference sequence). This clone was observed a few times. Its target is not known. The study's findings and limits: Across all four CD4+ subsets, people with type 1 diabetes showed modestly shorter TCRB CDR3s. The similarity of naive, central memory and Treg TCRB repertoires appeared greater among patients than among healthy donors. Individuals with type 1 diabetes displayed fewer insertions and more deletions at VDJ junctions.

The rearrangement uses TRBV30 and TRBJ2-3, with TRBD1 matching over 7 bases. What was sequenced was naive CD4+ T cells from blood. This sequence originates from a young man with type 1 diabetes. CDR3 loop: CAWTGGATDTQYF. CDR3 bases: TGTGCCTGGACAGGGGGTGCCACAGATACGCAGTATTTT.